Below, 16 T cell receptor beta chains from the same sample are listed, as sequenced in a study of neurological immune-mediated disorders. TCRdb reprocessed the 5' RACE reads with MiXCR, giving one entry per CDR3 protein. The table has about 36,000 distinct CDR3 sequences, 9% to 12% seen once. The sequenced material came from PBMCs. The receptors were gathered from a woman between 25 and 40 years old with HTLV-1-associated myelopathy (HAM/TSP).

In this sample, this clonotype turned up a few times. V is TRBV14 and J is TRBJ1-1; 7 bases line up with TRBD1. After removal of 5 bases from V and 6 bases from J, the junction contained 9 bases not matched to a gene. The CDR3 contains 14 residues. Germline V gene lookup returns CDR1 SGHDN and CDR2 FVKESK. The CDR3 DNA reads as TGTGCCAGCAGCGCCCTCGGAGACAGGGCTGAAGCTTTCTTT. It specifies CASSALGDRAEAFF.

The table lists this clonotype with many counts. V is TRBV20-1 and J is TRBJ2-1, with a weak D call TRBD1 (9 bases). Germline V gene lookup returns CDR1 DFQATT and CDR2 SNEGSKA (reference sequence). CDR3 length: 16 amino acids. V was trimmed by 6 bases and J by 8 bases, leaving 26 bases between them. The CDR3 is CSAVDRGTSNFDEQFF. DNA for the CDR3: TGCAGTGCGGTTGACAGGGGGACTAGTAACTTCGATGAGCAGTTCTTC.

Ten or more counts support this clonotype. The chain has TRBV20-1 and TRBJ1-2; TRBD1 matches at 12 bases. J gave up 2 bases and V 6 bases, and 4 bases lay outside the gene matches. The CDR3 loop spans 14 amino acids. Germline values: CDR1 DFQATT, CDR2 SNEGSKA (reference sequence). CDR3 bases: TGCAGTGCAGCCGGGACAGGGGGCAACTATGGCTACACCTTC. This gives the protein CSAAGTGGNYGYTF.

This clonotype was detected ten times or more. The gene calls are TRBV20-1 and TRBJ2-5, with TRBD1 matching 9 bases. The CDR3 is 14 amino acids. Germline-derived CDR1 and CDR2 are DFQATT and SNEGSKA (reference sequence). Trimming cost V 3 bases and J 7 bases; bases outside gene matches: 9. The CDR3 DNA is TGCAGTGCTAGTAACAGGGGGCGGAGGGGGACCCAGTACTTC. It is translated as CSASNRGRRGTQYF.

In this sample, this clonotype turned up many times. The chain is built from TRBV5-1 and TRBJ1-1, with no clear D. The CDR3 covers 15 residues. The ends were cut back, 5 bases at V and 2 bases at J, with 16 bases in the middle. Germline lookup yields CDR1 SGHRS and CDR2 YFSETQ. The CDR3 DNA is TGCGCCAGCAGTCCTATAGACCTGGGAAACACTGAAGCTTTCTTT. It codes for CASSPIDLGNTEAFF.

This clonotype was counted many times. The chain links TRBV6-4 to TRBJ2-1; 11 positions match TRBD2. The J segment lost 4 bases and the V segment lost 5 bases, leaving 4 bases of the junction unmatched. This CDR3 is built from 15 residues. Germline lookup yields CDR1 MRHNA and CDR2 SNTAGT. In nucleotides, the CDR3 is TGTGCCAGCAGTCCGACTAGCGGGGATTACAATGAGCAGTTCTTC. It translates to CASSPTSGDYNEQFF.

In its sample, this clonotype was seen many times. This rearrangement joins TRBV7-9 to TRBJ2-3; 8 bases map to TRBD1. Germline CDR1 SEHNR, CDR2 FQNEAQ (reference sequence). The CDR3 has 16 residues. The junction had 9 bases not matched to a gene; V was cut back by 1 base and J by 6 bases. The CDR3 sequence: CASSLVGQVGRDTQYF. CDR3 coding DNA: TGTGCCAGCAGCTTAGTGGGACAGGTTGGTAGGGATACGCAGTATTTT.

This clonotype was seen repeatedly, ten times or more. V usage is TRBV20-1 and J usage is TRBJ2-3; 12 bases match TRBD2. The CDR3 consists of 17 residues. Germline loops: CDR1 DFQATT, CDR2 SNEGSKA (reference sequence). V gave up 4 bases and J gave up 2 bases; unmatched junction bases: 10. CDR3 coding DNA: TGCAGTGCTACCTTAAGACTAGCGGGGGACAACACAGATACGCAGTATTTT. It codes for CSATLRLAGDNTDTQYF.

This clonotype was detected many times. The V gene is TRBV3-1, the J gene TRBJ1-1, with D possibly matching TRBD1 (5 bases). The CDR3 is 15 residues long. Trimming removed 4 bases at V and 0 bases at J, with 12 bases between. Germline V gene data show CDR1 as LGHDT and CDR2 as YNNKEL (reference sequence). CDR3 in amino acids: CASSPYGGVNTEAFF. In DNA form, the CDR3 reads TGTGCCAGCAGCCCCTACGGGGGTGTGAACACTGAAGCTTTCTTT.

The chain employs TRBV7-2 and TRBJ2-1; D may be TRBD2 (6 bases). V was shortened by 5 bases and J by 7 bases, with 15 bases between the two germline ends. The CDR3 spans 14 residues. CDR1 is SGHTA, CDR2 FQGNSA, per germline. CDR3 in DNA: TGTGCCAGCAGCGTTGGGGAGGCCATGAATGAGCAGTTCTTC. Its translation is CASSVGEAMNEQFF.

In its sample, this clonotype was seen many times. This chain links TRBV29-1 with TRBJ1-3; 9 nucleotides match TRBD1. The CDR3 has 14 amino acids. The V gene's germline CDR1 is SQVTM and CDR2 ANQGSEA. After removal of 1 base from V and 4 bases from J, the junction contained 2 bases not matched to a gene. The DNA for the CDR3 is TGCAGCGTTGAAGGAGACAGGGGGGGAAACACCATATATTTT. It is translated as CSVEGDRGGNTIYF.

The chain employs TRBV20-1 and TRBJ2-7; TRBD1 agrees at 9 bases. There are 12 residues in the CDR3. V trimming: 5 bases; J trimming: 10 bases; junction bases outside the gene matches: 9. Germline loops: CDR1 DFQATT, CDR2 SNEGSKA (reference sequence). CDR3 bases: TGCAGTGCTGGCCGGGACAGGGAAAGACAGTACTTC. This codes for CSAGRDRERQYF.

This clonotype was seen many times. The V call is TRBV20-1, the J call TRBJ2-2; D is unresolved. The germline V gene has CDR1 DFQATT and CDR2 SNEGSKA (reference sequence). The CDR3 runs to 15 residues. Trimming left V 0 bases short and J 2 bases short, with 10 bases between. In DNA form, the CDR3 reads TGCAGTGCTAGAGATTCGGGCCTTAACACCGGGGAGCTGTTTTTT. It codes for CSARDSGLNTGELFF.

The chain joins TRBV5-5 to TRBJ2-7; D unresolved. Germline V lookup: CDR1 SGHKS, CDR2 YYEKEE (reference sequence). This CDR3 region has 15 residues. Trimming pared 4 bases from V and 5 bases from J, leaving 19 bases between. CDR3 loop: CASSRHSDVTDEQYF. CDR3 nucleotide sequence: TGTGCCAGCAGCCGACATTCGGACGTGACTGACGAGCAGTACTTC.

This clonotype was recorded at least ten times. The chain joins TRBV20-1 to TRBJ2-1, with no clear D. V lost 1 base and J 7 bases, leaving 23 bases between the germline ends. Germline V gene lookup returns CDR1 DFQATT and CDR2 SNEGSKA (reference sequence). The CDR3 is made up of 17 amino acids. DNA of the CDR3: TGCAGTGCTAGAGGAGGCCTTGGGCTGGGTACGTTGAATGAGCAGTTCTTC. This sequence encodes CSARGGLGLGTLNEQFF.

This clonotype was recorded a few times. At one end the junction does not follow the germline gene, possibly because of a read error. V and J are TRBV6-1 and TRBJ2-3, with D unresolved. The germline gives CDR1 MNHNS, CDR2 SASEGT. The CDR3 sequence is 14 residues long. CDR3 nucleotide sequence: TGTGCCAGCAGTCAAGCCCCCGGGTCGGATACGCAGTATTTT. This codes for CASSQAPGSDTQYF.